This TCR beta chain comes out of a study of T cell responses to AZD1222 COVID-19 vaccine. Trimming left V 6 bases short and J 4 bases short, with 22 bases between. The CDR3 runs 17 residues. The V gene's germline CDR1 is SEHNR and CDR2 FQNEAQ (reference sequence). Assay: immunoSEQ multiplex PCR; the TCRdb copy retains only in-frame clones and omits some. The sample contains 130,000 to 150,000 clones, about nine tenths of which appear only once. This sequence joins TRBV7-9 and TRBJ1-5; D unclear. This TCR derives from an adult in good health. The input for sequencing was peripheral blood, taken on day 0 of AZD1222 vaccination. For the CDR3, the DNA is TGTGCCAGCAGTTTTTACGGGTCTGGAGGGAGAAATCAGCCCCAGCATTTT. It translates to CASSFYGSGGRNQPQHF.